This T cell receptor beta chain stems from a study of PD-1 blockade in mismatch repair-deficient tumors. Study-wide results and caveats: Tumor-resident clones, often absent from pretreatment blood, expanded after pembrolizumab and then contracted.

A note on this clone: Its matching antigen is unknown.

Sequencing used immunoSEQ multiplex PCR; TCRdb keeps in-frame clones, though not all of them. The sample lists 49,000 or so clones; over 70% were seen once. This CDR3 is built from 13 residues. The ends were cut back, 2 bases at V and 13 bases at J, with 15 bases in the middle. Germline-derived CDR1 and CDR2 are SGHTA and FQGNSA. PCR or immunohistochemistry showed mismatch repair deficiency in every enrolled patient. The TCR-sequenced patients were a few responders to pembrolizumab. The chain carries TRBV7-2 and TRBJ2-1; tentative D call: TRBD2 (5 bases). This clonotype was obtained from an adult with mismatch repair-deficient cancer. This specimen was peripheral blood, taken roughly 20 weeks after starting pembrolizumab. CDR3 nucleotides: TGTGCCAGCAGCTTAAGGTTCCTCCCGGGACAGTTCTTC. This encodes CASSLRFLPGQFF.